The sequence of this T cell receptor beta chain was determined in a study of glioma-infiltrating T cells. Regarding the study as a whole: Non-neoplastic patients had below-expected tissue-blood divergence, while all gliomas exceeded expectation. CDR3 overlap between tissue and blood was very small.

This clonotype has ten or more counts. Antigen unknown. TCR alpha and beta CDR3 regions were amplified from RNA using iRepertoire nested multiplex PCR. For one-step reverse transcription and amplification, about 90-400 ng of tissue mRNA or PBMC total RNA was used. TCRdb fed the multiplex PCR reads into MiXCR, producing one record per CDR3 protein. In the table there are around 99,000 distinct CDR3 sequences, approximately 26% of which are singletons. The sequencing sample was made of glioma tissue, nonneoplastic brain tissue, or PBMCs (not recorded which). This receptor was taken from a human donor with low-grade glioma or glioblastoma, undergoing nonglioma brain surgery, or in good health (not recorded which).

CDR3 region: CASSQAKEGYTF. In DNA, the CDR3 is TGTGCCAGCAGCCAAGCTAAAGAGGGCTACACCTTC. The chain couples TRBV3-1 to TRBJ1-2; D not certain. Trimming removed 1 base at V and 8 bases at J, with 8 bases between. Germline V gene lookup returns CDR1 LGHDT and CDR2 YNNKEL (reference sequence). The CDR3 covers 12 residues.